This TCR beta chain appears in the sequencing data of a study of CD4 and CD8 cells across lung adenocarcinoma regions. Each CDR3 protein is one row after TCRdb ran MiXCR on the PCR reads. The sample lists some 20,000 distinct CDR3 sequences; roughly 46% were seen once. Samples came from patients with localized non-small cell lung adenocarcinoma. Germline V CDR1 and CDR2: MNHEY, SMNVEV (reference sequence). This CDR3 region has 11 residues. The specimen was CD4+ T cells from the margin of a lung tumor. The V gene is TRBV27, the J gene TRBJ2-5, with D unclear. The J call may be incorrect, as the DNA end agrees better with TRBJ2-7. The clonotype originates from a male donor with lung adenocarcinoma. The CD4 and CD8 labels of this study may be unreliable. The CDR3 region is CASSWGYEQYF. The CDR3 coding sequence is TGTGCCAGCAGTTGGGGCTACGAGCAGTACTTC.